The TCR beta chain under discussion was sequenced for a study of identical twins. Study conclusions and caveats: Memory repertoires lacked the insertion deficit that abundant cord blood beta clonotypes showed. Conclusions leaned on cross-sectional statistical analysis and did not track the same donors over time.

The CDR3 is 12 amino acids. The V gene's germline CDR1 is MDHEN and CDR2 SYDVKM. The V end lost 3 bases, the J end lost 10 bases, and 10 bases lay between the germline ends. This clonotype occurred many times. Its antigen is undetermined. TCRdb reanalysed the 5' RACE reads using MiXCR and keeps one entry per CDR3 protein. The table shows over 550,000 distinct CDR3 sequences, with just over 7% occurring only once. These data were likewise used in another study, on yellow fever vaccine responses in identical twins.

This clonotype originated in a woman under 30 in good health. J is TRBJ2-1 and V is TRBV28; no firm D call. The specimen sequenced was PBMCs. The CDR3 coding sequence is TGTGCCAGCAGTTTGGACCTTGGGGAGCAGTTCTTC. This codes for CASSLDLGEQFF. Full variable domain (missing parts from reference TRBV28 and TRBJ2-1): DVKVTQSSRYLVKRTGEKVFLECVQDMDHENMFWYRQDPGLGLRLIYFSYDVKMKEKGDIPEGYSVSREKKERFSLILESASTNQTSMYLCASSLDLGEQFFGPGTRLTVL.